These T cell receptor beta chains were read from a single sample in a study of blood T cell repertoires in COVID-19. Assay used: immunoSEQ multiplex PCR; TCRdb lists only in-frame clones, some missing. The table has around 120,000 clones, about 83% seen once. Sequencing used peripheral blood. These receptors all come from an older man with acute or convalescent COVID-19. The CDR3 runs from the conserved cysteine through the conserved F or W. Fields, in order: J gene, D gene, clone size, CDR3 length, V gene, CDR3 DNA, CDR3 protein. The D gene is left open where the match is weak. Not all rows give a size; the values are once, few, many and, for expanded clones, a class.

TRBJ2-7	TRBD2	NA	13	TRBV25-1	TGTGCTGCTACCTCCGCGGGGGGCTACGAGCAGTACTTC	CAATSAGGYEQYF
TRBJ2-3	TRBD1	NA	14	TRBV19	TGTGCCAGTACCACCGGGACAGGGATAGATACGCAGTATTTT	CASTTGTGIDTQYF
TRBJ1-5	NA	NA	16	TRBV19	TGTGCCAGTAGTATAGATCTATTAGGGGGCAATCAGCCCCAGCATTTT	CASSIDLLGGNQPQHF
TRBJ1-1	NA	NA	13	TRBV24-1	TGTGCCACCAGTGACCCGACAGGCCTTGAAGCTTTCTTT	CATSDPTGLEAFF
TRBJ2-3	TRBD2	NA	19	TRBV5-1	TGCGCCAGCAGCCCCAACCCTAACTCACTAGCGGCCCTGGCAGATACGCAGTATTTT	CASSPNPNSLAALADTQYF
TRBJ1-2	NA	few	13	TRBV27	TGTGCCAGCAGGTTCCAGGCGGGCTATGGCTACACCTTC	CASRFQAGYGYTF
TRBJ1-1	TRBD1	few	15	TRBV4-1	TGCGCCAGCAGCCACCCGGGACAGGGGGTTACTGAAGCTTTCTTT	CASSHPGQGVTEAFF
TRBJ2-7	NA	NA	15	TRBV19	TGTGCCTCTAGTAATTGGTACGACAGATGGGACGAGCAGTACTTC	CASSNWYDRWDEQYF
TRBJ2-7	NA	NA	12	TRBV29-1	TGCAGCGTTGCTGTCAGGCAGTACGAGCAGTACTTC	CSVAVRQYEQYF
TRBJ2-2	TRBD2	NA	15	TRBV5-1	TGCGCCAGCAGCTTCCTGATGGGGAGGGCCGGGGAGCTGTTTTTT	CASSFLMGRAGELFF
TRBJ2-7	NA	NA	15	TRBV3-1/TRBV3-2	TGTGCCAGCAGCCAAGCACAGGGCCTTTCCTACGAGCAGTACTTC	CASSQAQGLSYEQYF
TRBJ2-2	NA	few	15	TRBV6-6	TGTGCCAGCAGCCTACGCGGGAAGGGCGGTGGGGAGCTGTTTTTT	CASSLRGKGGGELFF
TRBJ1-4	NA	NA	15	TRBV4-1	TGCGCCAGCAGCGTCCGCCCGGGGTCTAATGAAAAACTGTTTTTT	CASSVRPGSNEKLFF
TRBJ2-2	NA	few	14	TRBV27	TGTGCCAGCAGATGGACAGCGAGCACCGGGGAGCTGTTTTTT	CASRWTASTGELFF
TRBJ2-7	TRBD1	few	15	TRBV15	TGTGCCACCAGCAGTCCCGGGACAGTCTCCTACGAGCAGTACTTC	CATSSPGTVSYEQYF
TRBJ2-7	NA	medium-sized	16	TRBV28	TGTGCCAGCAGTTTCCCCTCAATCTTAGACACCTACGAGCAGTACTTC	CASSFPSILDTYEQYF
TRBJ2-7	NA	NA	13	TRBV7-3	TGTGCCAGCAGCCCTCAGGGGTCGGACGAGCAGTACTTC	CASSPQGSDEQYF
TRBJ2-7	TRBD2	NA	16	TRBV7-9	TGTGCCAGCAGCCCCGGACTAGCGGGGGGCACCTACGAGCAGTACTTC	CASSPGLAGGTYEQYF
TRBJ1-5	NA	NA	14	TRBV5-1	TGCGCCAGCAGCGCGGGGGGGGCAGGTCAGCCCCAGCATTTT	CASSAGGAGQPQHF
TRBJ2-5	TRBD2	NA	16	TRBV9	TGTGCCAGCAGCGTATTTCCAGCGGGAGGCCAAGAGACCCAGTACTTC	CASSVFPAGGQETQYF
TRBJ2-1	NA	NA	14	TRBV28	TGTGCCAGCACCGGGGAAGTACCCTACAATGAGCAGTTCTTC	CASTGEVPYNEQFF
TRBJ1-5	NA	NA	17	TRBV7-9	TGTGCCAGCAGCTCAGCCAGCGGTGCGGGAGGGAATCAGCCCCAGCATTTT	CASSSASGAGGNQPQHF
TRBJ1-6	NA	NA	14	TRBV9	TGTGCCAGCAGCCCAGGACAGCAAGACTCACCCCTCCACTTT	CASSPGQQDSPLHF
TRBJ2-1	TRBD2	NA	16	TRBV4-1	TGCGCCAGCAGCCAAGTCGGGGGGACTAGCGGTAATGAGCAGTTCTTC	CASSQVGGTSGNEQFF
TRBJ1-5	TRBD1	NA	15	TRBV6-5	TGTGCCAGCAGTCCCCTGGGACAGGGTCTTACGCCCCAGCATTTT	CASSPLGQGLTPQHF
TRBJ1-2	NA	NA	16	TRBV4-3	TGCGCCAGCAGCCAAGAAAACAGGGCTATTTTAGGAGGCTACACCTTC	CASSQENRAILGGYTF
TRBJ2-1	NA	NA	14	TRBV30	TGTGCCTGGAGTTTGGGGGGAATCTACAATGAGCAGTTCTTC	CAWSLGGIYNEQFF
TRBJ2-7	NA	once	12	TRBV5-1	TGCGCCAGCAGGGAGGGAGGCTACGAGCAGTACTTC	CASREGGYEQYF